This T cell receptor beta chain was retrieved from a study of TIL therapy for anti-PD-1-resistant metastatic lung cancer. On the study more broadly: Median tumor mutation burden was 1.5 mutations per megabase. General study results and limits: The cohort had more treatment-naive, never-smoker and oncogene-addicted patients than typical. The baseline peripheral repertoire was partially replaced by infused TIL clonotypes that later decayed.

CDR3 length equals 19 residues. V was trimmed by 5 bases and J by 0 bases, leaving 22 bases between them. Germline V gene data show CDR1 as MDHEN and CDR2 as SYDVKM. The immunoSEQ assay was v3. Assay: immunoSEQ multiplex PCR; the TCRdb copy retains only in-frame clones and omits some. The sample has about 55,000 clones, roughly four fifths seen once. The time point was: pre-treatment sample, taken before nivolumab and TIL therapy. About this clone itself: The antigen is not known.

V is TRBV28 and J is TRBJ1-4; D ambiguous. The sequence derives from a person aged 25-85 years with non-small cell lung cancer. Here the sequenced sample was blood, taken at baseline. CDR3 amino acids: CASSPNRLSMAPTNEKLFF. The CDR3 coding sequence is TGTGCCAGCAGTCCTAATAGGCTTTCCATGGCTCCAACTAATGAAAAACTGTTTTTT.